The source of this T cell receptor (beta chain) is a study of beta chain features in type 1 diabetes. Whole-study context: In age, gender and cell yields, patients were similar to healthy donors. Study findings and constraints: Although PCR might favor shorter templates, it would do so equally in patients and controls. Across all four CD4+ subsets, people with type 1 diabetes showed modestly shorter TCRB CDR3s. Patients with type 1 diabetes showed fewer VDJ junction insertions and more deletions.

The sequenced template was cDNA made from the entire isolated RNA. Assay used: immunoSEQ multiplex PCR; TCRdb lists only in-frame clones, some missing. The sample shows 330,000 or so clones, about 15% of them seen only once. This clone was counted at least ten times. Antigen specificity is unknown. The V gene's germline CDR1 is SGHDN and CDR2 FVKESK. The ends lost 0 bases at V and 4 bases at J; junction bases unmatched: 14. The length of the CDR3 is 19 residues. The source of this sequence is a man younger than 40 in good health. This chain uses TRBV14 with TRBJ2-1, with TRBD2 identical over 8 bases. The specimen sequenced was central memory CD4+ T cells from blood. CDR3 amino acids: CASSQDGALLAGPYNEQFF. In DNA form, the CDR3 reads TGTGCCAGCAGCCAAGATGGGGCCCTCCTAGCGGGCCCTTACAATGAGCAGTTCTTC.